This record covers a single TCR beta chain. This sample is part of a study of technical replicates of blood from several donors. Sequenced by immunoSEQ multiplex PCR; TCRdb stores in-frame clones only, minus some. Of more than 65,000 clones in the sample, around 92% were seen once. Between the trimmed V and J ends, which lost 6 bases and 2 bases, there was a span of 19 bases. Germline CDR1 and CDR2: SQVTM and ANQGSEA. The CDR3 spans 15 residues. The origin of this receptor is a human donor in good health. The chain carries TRBV29-1 and TRBJ2-5; TRBD2 might be the D (6 bases). The sample comprised T cells isolated from PBMCs. As DNA, the CDR3 is TGCAGCGTCCTCCCTTCAGGGACTTCTCAAGAGACCCAGTACTTC. Translation: CSVLPSGTSQETQYF. The complete variable domain, with remaining parts taken from reference TRBV29-1 and TRBJ2-5, reads SAVISQKPSRDICQRGTSLTIQCQVDSQVTMMFWYRQQPGQSLTLIATANQGSEATYESGFVIDKFPISRPNLTFSTLTVSNMSPEDSSIYLCSVLPSGTSQETQYFGPGTRLLVL.